This T cell receptor (beta chain) is drawn from a study of human T cells and chemical hapten exposure. Study-level results: Clustering by CDR3 similarity yielded significantly more large clusters from expanded TCRs than controls.

TCRdb used MiXCR to reprocess the RACE reads, holding one entry per CDR3 protein. The sample lists under 110,000 distinct CDR3 sequences, 9.5% to 15% seen once, with around 1.7% in the top ten. This clonotype was counted a few times. Its target is unknown. The CDR3 is 13 residues long. Losses at the gene ends were 5 bases for V and 4 bases for J; bases not matched to a gene: 5. Germline CDR1 DFQATT, CDR2 SNEGSKA (reference sequence). This sample's time point: pre-sensitization, week 0. The treatment is: therapeutic diphenylcyclopropenone sensitization with weekly scalp DPC. Blood draws came before every patch-test application.

The chain employs TRBV20-1 and TRBJ1-1; TRBD1 matches at 9 bases. The input for sequencing was whole blood, taken in connection with sensitization to the hapten diphenylcyclopropenone (DPC). The origin of this receptor is a woman in her fifties or sixties with alopecia areata. Some clones in this sample may be carry-over from other donors' samples. This CDR3 reads CSAPKTGGTEAFF. DNA of the CDR3: TGCAGTGCTCCTAAGACAGGGGGCACTGAAGCTTTCTTT.